This T cell receptor (beta chain) was profiled in a study of control samples from healthy donors and cancer patients. CDR3 length equals 14 residues. Germline assignment: CDR1 SNHLY and CDR2 FYNNEI. The ends were cut back, 10 bases at V and 8 bases at J, with 21 bases in the middle. Sequenced by immunoSEQ multiplex PCR; TCRdb stores in-frame clones only, minus some. The sample includes under 85,000 clones, approximately 89% seen only once; the top ten take about 6%. The sequencing input was PBMCs. The TCR was taken from a man in his 60s with colorectal cancer. V and J are TRBV2 and TRBJ2-1, with D unresolved. This CDR3 is CATAYGWRSDEQFF. CDR3 nucleotides: TGTGCCACTGCGTACGGATGGCGGTCGGATGAGCAGTTCTTC.